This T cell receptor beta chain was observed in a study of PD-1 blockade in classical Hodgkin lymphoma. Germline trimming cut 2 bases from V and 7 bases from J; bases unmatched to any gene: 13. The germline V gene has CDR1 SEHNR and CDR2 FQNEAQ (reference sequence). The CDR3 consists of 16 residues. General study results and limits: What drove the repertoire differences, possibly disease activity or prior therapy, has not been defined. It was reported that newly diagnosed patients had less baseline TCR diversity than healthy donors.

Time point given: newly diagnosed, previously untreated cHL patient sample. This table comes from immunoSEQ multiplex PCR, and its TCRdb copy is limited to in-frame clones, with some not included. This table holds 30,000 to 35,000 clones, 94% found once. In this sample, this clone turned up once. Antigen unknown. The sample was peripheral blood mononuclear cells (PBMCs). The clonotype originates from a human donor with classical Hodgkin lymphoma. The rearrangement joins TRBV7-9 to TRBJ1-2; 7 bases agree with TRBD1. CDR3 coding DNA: TGTGCCAGCAGCTTATCGCCAGGGGGTGGAGGGAGTGGCTACACCTTC. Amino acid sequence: CASSLSPGGGGSGYTF.